This T cell receptor (beta chain) was captured in a study of cytomegalovirus exposure and HLA in healthy donors (dated by TCRdb to about 2017). Regarding the study in general: In an earlier analysis of 450 to 750 of the donors, less than 350 Gb of sequence data and roughly 100 million unique TCR beta sequences from about 180 million T cells were reported. An early release that covered around 590 HLA-typed donors contained about 300 gigabases of sequencing data and around 80 million unique TCR sequences. Among the roughly 410 genotyped donors, 81% belonged to the genetic ancestry cluster associated with self-reported Caucasian donors. The aim of the study was to test whether cataloging public T cell receptors could identify signatures of past pathogen exposure. The study profiled the T cell repertoires of under 850 subjects by immunosequencing and related them to cytomegalovirus serostatus. Besides the first cohort of roughly 640 subjects, a separate validation cohort made up of 120 different subjects was used. To predict cytomegalovirus infection status, the study combined high-throughput TCR immunosequencing, statistical association of individual TCRs with disease status, and machine learning. To study patterns of TCR occurrence, a later analysis re-analyzed previously published TCR beta repertoires from several hundred donors and added high-resolution HLA genotyping. The later analysis used no new phenotypic data to find candidate immune exposures, relying instead on TCR beta sequences and their occurrence across donors. An earlier analysis of around 640 of the donors used high-throughput TCR beta sequencing to judge whether each TCR beta V gene segment behaved as functional or pseudogenic. Donor age, sex, ethnicity and CMV serostatus were compiled alongside the repertoire data. A later genetic analysis used genome-wide SNP genotypes for about 65% of the 666 donors, treating that subset as a discovery cohort. All discovery cohort repertoires had been generated on a single sequencing platform. Class I and class II HLA loci were covered by the typing at four-digit resolution. Typing coverage varied by locus: about 629-630 donors for A, B, C, DRB1 and DQB1; approximately 500 for DQA1; about 600 for DPA1; roughly 470 for DPB1. Roughly five DR-DQ haplotypes were treated as single units for association and clustering because of strong linkage in the cohort. Among some 400 genotyped donors of the cohort, an average of approximately 240,000 unique TCR beta nucleotide sequences was sequenced per donor, of which about 20% were non-productive. What the study reported, not specific to this receptor: In a later analysis, several top co-occurrence clusters were reported to appear linked to parvovirus B19, influenza, CMV and Epstein-Barr virus. A further reported finding was that TCR beta sequences accurately predicted the HLA-A and HLA-B alleles for most subjects in the first cohort. A later genetic analysis reported fewer N-insertions in productive TCRs among donors in an Asian-associated ancestry cluster than the roughly 620-donor mean. A later analysis associated roughly 17,000 TCR beta sequences with specific HLA alleles at a false discovery rate of 0.05. While some public TCRs were present in many individuals, most TCR sequences turned up only very rarely across donors. Some IMGT-functional V segments, including TRBV6-2 and TRBV6-3, could not be told apart with the 87-base-pair reads, so those segments were excluded. Correlated functional status among segregating V segments might reflect linkage disequilibrium, but an unknown experimental factor could not be ruled out. A few of the identified cytomegalovirus-associated TCR beta chains were confirmed in vitro to be specific for cytomegalovirus antigens. The earlier analysis of about 600 of the donors excluded some 15 rarely observed V segments, including chromosome 9 orphons, because counts were too low. An earlier analysis of 587 of the donors showed that most TCR beta V segments appeared in productive rearrangements either about 90% or about 30% of the time, which broadly matched IMGT annotations. A total of around 150 TCR beta chains were listed by the study as associated with cytomegalovirus. Sequencing depth was assumed to be roughly uniform across donors in the presence/absence analyses, though that assumption may not hold. Because some donors lacked HLA typing at each locus, the association tests relied only on the typed subset. CMV serostatus was the only immune exposure information available for the cohort. In a later genetic analysis, a missense DCLRE1C variant was associated with V-gene and J-gene trimming of TCR beta chains, and the association was replicated in an independent cohort. In this cohort, only TCR beta chains were sequenced, and detectable features were limited by the absence of alpha or paired-chain data. According to a later analysis, most CMV-associated TCR beta chains appeared to be HLA-restricted, and the HLA associations seemed to be driven largely by CMV exposure. The authors suggested that the approach could potentially be extended to other disease states and immunological phenotypes. In a later analysis, TCR association rates were found to vary across HLA loci, with the most associated TCRs seen for DRB1 alleles and the fewest for HLA-C alleles. A group of highly shared sequence variants was considered likely to be a technical artifact of the sequencing pipeline. The classifier was reported to diagnose cytomegalovirus status with high specificity and sensitivity in both the original cohort and the validation cohort. When HLA alleles, especially DR and DQ, strongly co-occurred, attributing TCR associations to individual alleles was difficult. In a later analysis, HLA-associated TCR beta chains showed more clonal expansion and lower generation probabilities than non-associated chains that were equally common.

The cohort consisted of more than 650 healthy bone marrow donors. At the time of sampling, every cohort member was nominally healthy, though immune exposures that went unrecorded were likely present. The donor was CMV seropositive and belonged to the group of about 290 seropositive cohort members. A peripheral blood sample was provided by each donor, and peripheral blood mononuclear cells were used for TCR beta sequencing. Genomic DNA was extracted from the blood cell samples with the Qiagen DNeasy Blood Extraction Kit. V loses 0 bases at its end and J loses 1 base; junction bases beyond the gene matches: 4. CDR1 and CDR2 (MGHDK, SYGVNS) derive from the germline V gene. Measured from the cysteine to the phenylalanine, the CDR3 is 17 residues long. Of all the DNA, just the CDR3 is kept, 51 bases in frame from base 1. A word on this clone: Its specific antigen is unknown. No base quality information exists; no much larger clone differs at one position.

The library was generated by the immunoSEQ multiplex PCR assay. For the multiplex PCR, a mixture combining 60 forward primers for TCR Vbeta segments and 13 reverse primers for TCR Jbeta segments was used. Amplification of the CDR3 region of rearranged TCR beta genes was performed with a multiplex PCR assay on genomic DNA. Amplified TCR beta libraries were sequenced as 87-base-pair reads on the Illumina HiSeq System. As for the authors' bioinformatics: Across the 666 repertoires, a later analysis counted about 81 million unique TCR beta chains, 8.5 million to 12 million of which were shared by at least two donors. To remove PCR and sequencing errors, raw reads were error-corrected and collapsed into unique sequences using a nearest-neighbor algorithm that merged closely related sequences. CDR3 sequences were aligned to IMGT reference sequences to assign V, D and J gene segments. Each retained sequence needed at least a six-nucleotide match to both a V gene segment and a J gene segment. A rearrangement counted as productive if the CDR3 had no stop codons and remained in frame with V and J, and every other rearrangement counted as non-productive. Following IMGT convention, CDR3 was defined as the stretch from the second conserved V-encoded cysteine up to the conserved J-encoded phenylalanine. In an earlier analysis of more than 550 of the donors, sequences lacking an unambiguous match to a single V gene segment were excluded. In an earlier analysis of 450 to 750 of the donors, a V segment was called functional when productive rearrangements were above 56.7%, and segregating when the standard deviation between donors exceeded 5%. A statistical classification framework was built for diagnosing cytomegalovirus status from the catalog of TCR beta chain sequences. A later analysis assigned V and J genes by comparing TCR nucleotide sequences with IMGT/GENE-DB human TR gene sequences. In a later analysis, CDR3 sequences and most-parsimonious VDJ recombination scenarios were assigned using the TCRdist pipeline. In a later analysis, each TCR beta chain was defined by its CDR3 amino acid sequence together with its V-gene family, and reads lacking a unique V-gene family were excluded. As a way to deal with suspected cross-contamination and a sequencing artifact, a later analysis dropped 450 to 600 nucleotide sequences that were highly shared and had low generation probability. A later analysis calculated a clonal expansion index for each public chain from normalized within-repertoire ranks of inferred template counts. Generation probabilities in a later analysis came from a VDJ recombination model fitted to out-of-frame rearrangements, and those results were checked against IGoR. Hypergeometric tests were used in a later analysis to score TCR-TCR, TCR-HLA and TCR-CMV co-occurrence, with a repertoire-size bias correction applied to the TCR pairs. A later analysis estimated false discovery rates by permuting HLA or CMV assignments 20 times. In a later analysis, co-occurring TCRs were grouped with DBSCAN, and TCRdist sequence similarity was added when clustering was performed within HLA-allele-positive subsets. Co-occurrence clustering excluded repertoires with fewer than 30,000 or more than 120,000 public chains, plus five with anomalous nucleotide sharing. Held by TCRdb, this immuneACCESS table contains in-frame sequences only and omits some clones. Under half of the omission traces to an unresolved V gene where checked; the cause of the rest is unknown. The DNA gave D and trimming, while V, J and clone size come from that table. For this sample the table gives about 160,000 clones, of which 77% were detected only once. Around 3.4% of the sample lies in the top ten.

Sequencing was carried out using PBMCs. This sequence originates from a young man in good health and CMV-seropositive. Recombination linked TRBV25-1 to TRBJ2-2; the junction holds 8 bases that match TRBD1. The CDR3 protein: CASSEYGGTGNTGELFF. The nucleotide sequence is given as TGTGCCAGCAGTGAATATGGGGGGACAGGGAACACCGGGGAGCTGTTTTTT.